This T cell receptor (beta chain) was sequenced during a study of regulatory T cells in long-lasting Graves disease. CDR1 is MNHNS, CDR2 SASEGT, per germline. V shed 6 bases, J shed 5 bases, and the junction held 10 bases outside the gene matches. This CDR3 contains 14 residues. Time point reported: persistent/refractory GD, antithyroid drugs over 5 years with positive TRAb. With RNA extracted from PBMCs as input, the TCR library was made. Graves' disease was diagnosed by American Thyroid Association guidelines. Into tubes containing EDTA, 8 to 9.5 milliliters of peripheral blood were drawn. In regard to this clonotype: Its antigen is unidentified.

Notes on the study in general: Results may be inaccurate due to the small sample size. Persistent disease preferred TRBV28, TRBJ1-2 and TRBJ2-5; new disease, TRBV20-1 and TRBJ2-1.

Sequencing libraries for TCR beta were prepared with iRepertoire HTBI primers and Arm-PCR of CDR3 regions. TCRdb redid the calling of the multiplex PCR reads with MiXCR, one entry per CDR3 protein. In the table there are about 300,000 distinct CDR3 sequences, more than 20% of which are singletons. The V gene is TRBV6-1, the J gene TRBJ2-7, with 7 bases that match TRBD2. This TCR came from a female donor with Graves disease. Sequenced material: peripheral blood mononuclear cells (PBMCs), taken when the disease was refractory, from a patient treated with antithyroid drugs. The CDR3, as DNA: TGTGCCAGCAGACCCAACTGGAGCGGGAACGAGCAGTACTTC. Translating gives CASRPNWSGNEQYF.